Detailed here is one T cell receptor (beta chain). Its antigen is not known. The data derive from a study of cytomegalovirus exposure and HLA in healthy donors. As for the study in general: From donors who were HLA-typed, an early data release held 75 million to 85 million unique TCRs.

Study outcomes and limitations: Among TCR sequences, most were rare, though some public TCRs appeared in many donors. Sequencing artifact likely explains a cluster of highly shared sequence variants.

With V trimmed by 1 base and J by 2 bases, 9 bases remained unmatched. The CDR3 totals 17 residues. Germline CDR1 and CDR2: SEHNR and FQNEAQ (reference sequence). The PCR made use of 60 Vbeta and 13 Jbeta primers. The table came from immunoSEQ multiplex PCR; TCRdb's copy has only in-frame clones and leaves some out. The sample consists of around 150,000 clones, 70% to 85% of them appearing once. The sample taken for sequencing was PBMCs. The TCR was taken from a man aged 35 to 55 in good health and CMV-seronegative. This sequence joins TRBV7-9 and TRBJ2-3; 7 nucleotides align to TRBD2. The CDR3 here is CASSLEMGGVFTDTQYF. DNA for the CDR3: TGTGCCAGCAGCTTAGAAATGGGGGGGGTTTTCACAGATACGCAGTATTTT.